These 10 T cell receptor beta chains were sequenced from one sample in a study of PD-L1 blockade in urothelial cancer. The method was immunoSEQ multiplex PCR; TCRdb's version includes in-frame clones alone and lacks a portion of them. The repertoire holds some 110,000 clones, with around 89% as singletons. As to time point: peripheral blood 6 weeks after treatment start. The material sequenced was PBMCs, taken around atezolizumab (anti-PD-L1) treatment. All receptors come from a man between 60 and 70 years old with urothelial cancer.

This rearrangement joins TRBV5-6 to TRBJ1-6; 8 bases are a match to TRBD1. Germline CDR1 and CDR2: SGHDT and YYEEEE. Germline trimming cut 0 bases from V and 7 bases from J; bases unmatched to any gene: 9. The CDR3 sequence is 17 residues long. The CDR3 region is CASSLGTGPGDNSPLHF. The CDR3, as DNA: TGTGCCAGCAGCTTGGGGACAGGGCCCGGAGACAATTCACCCCTCCACTTT.

V usage is TRBV19 and J usage is TRBJ1-5; no clear D. There are 15 residues in the CDR3. Deletions cut 5 bases from V and 0 bases from J, with 11 bases between. Germline lookup yields CDR1 LNHDA and CDR2 SQIVND (reference sequence). This chain's CDR3 is CASSLFLLSNQPQHF. CDR3 bases: TGTGCCAGTAGTCTTTTTCTCCTTAGCAATCAGCCCCAGCATTTT.

The gene calls are TRBV29-1 and TRBJ2-1; 7 bases align to TRBD2. V lost 4 bases, J lost 5 bases, and 11 bases stayed unmatched. This CDR3 is 15 amino acids long. Germline CDR1 and CDR2: SQVTM and ANQGSEA. The CDR3 is CSVGGGTSDHNEQFF. CDR3 sequence (DNA): TGCAGCGTTGGGGGGGGGACCTCCGACCACAATGAGCAGTTCTTC.

This clone was observed many times. V is TRBV7-9 and J is TRBJ1-3, with D possibly being TRBD1 (5 bases). The germline V gene encodes CDR1 SEHNR and CDR2 FQNEAQ (reference sequence). V dropped 5 bases and J dropped 7 bases, with 18 bases sitting between them. The length of the CDR3 is 15 residues. The DNA for the CDR3 is TGTGCCAGCAGCCAAGGGCCGGGACGGGAGAACACCATATATTTT. This codes for CASSQGPGRENTIYF.

This clone was observed a single time. The V call is TRBV9, the J call TRBJ2-3, with D perhaps TRBD1 (6 bases). This CDR3 has 15 amino acids. Trimming cost V 0 bases and J 1 base, with 9 bases left between them. Germline V gene sequence: CDR1 SGDLS, CDR2 YYNGEE. CDR3: CASSVGGLRTDTQYF. Here the CDR3 DNA reads TGTGCCAGCAGCGTAGGGGGGCTTCGCACAGATACGCAGTATTTT.

This chain connects TRBV5-1 to TRBJ2-1; TRBD1 matches 8 bases. The CDR3 has 14 amino acids. Germline lookup yields CDR1 SGHRS and CDR2 YFSETQ. V shed 4 bases and J 7 bases; nucleotides not matched to a gene: 7. The CDR3 here is CASSHGQGLNEQFF. The CDR3 DNA follows: TGCGCCAGCAGCCACGGACAGGGTCTAAATGAGCAGTTCTTC.

The V gene is TRBV5-6, the J gene TRBJ2-7; 8 bases are a match to TRBD1. The length of the CDR3 is 12 residues. The trim removed 0 bases at V and 7 bases at J, leaving 0 bases unmatched. Per the germline V gene, CDR1 is SGHDT and CDR2 is YYEEEE. The CDR3 reads CASSLGTGEQYF. CDR3 coding DNA: TGTGCCAGCAGCTTGGGGACAGGGGAGCAGTACTTC.

This clone was seen only once. This chain joins TRBV29-1 and TRBJ2-7; 10 positions match TRBD1. The J segment lost 8 bases and the V segment lost 7 bases, leaving 11 bases of the junction unmatched. This CDR3 is built from 13 residues. The germline V gene encodes CDR1 SQVTM and CDR2 ANQGSEA. The CDR3 spells CSAATGQGTKQYF. The CDR3 DNA follows: TGCAGCGCTGCCACGGGACAGGGGACCAAGCAGTACTTC.

This chain links TRBV29-1 with TRBJ1-4, with 11 bases fitting TRBD1. With V trimmed by 6 bases and J by 6 bases, 9 bases remained unmatched. CDR1 SQVTM and CDR2 ANQGSEA come from the germline V gene. This CDR3 has 15 residues. CDR3 bases: TGCAGCGTCGACGGAGGGGGACAGGGGGATGAAAAACTGTTTTTT. It is translated as CSVDGGGQGDEKLFF.

This chain uses TRBV9 with TRBJ2-7; perhaps TRBD2 as D (5 bases). Germline V lookup: CDR1 SGDLS, CDR2 YYNGEE. The CDR3 extends over 11 amino acids. The V end was cut by 0 bases, the J end by 7 bases, with 5 bases between. In nucleotides, the CDR3 is TGTGCCAGCAGCGTAGGGGAGGAGCAGTACTTC. This encodes CASSVGEEQYF.